This T cell receptor (beta chain) appears in the sequencing data of a study of cytomegalovirus exposure and HLA in healthy donors (dated by TCRdb to about 2017). Study-level background: An earlier analysis of approximately 590 of the donors reported 276 Gb of sequence data and 120 million or so unique TCR beta sequences from 190 million or so T cells. Every repertoire in the discovery cohort had been generated on one and the same sequencing platform. The number of typed donors differed by locus: roughly 629-640 for A, B, C, DRB1 and DQB1; 500 to 550 for DQA1; around 580 for DPA1; and around 470 for DPB1. A later analysis re-examined previously published TCR beta repertoires from 610 or so donors and added high-resolution HLA genotyping to investigate patterns of TCR occurrence. The study combined high-throughput TCR immunosequencing, statistical association of individual TCRs with disease status, and machine learning to predict cytomegalovirus infection status. Among approximately 370 genotyped donors of the cohort, an average of about 240,000 unique TCR beta nucleotide sequences was sequenced per donor, of which about 20% were non-productive. Four to six DR-DQ haplotypes were handled as single units for association and clustering, since linkage in the cohort was strong. Using immunosequencing, the study profiled T cell repertoires from 550 to 750 subjects and related those repertoires to cytomegalovirus serostatus. Both class I and class II loci were covered by HLA typing, at four-digit resolution. A separate validation cohort of about 110 different subjects was used in addition to the roughly 670-subject first cohort. Genome-wide SNP genotypes for about 55% of the roughly 670 donors were used in a later genetic analysis, which treated that subset as a discovery cohort. An early release that covered 640 HLA-typed donors contained 250 to 350 gigabases of sequencing data and tens of millions of unique TCR sequences. Rather than drawing on any new phenotypic data, the later analysis identified candidate immune exposures from TCR beta sequences and the way those sequences occurred across donors. Donor age, sex, ethnicity and CMV serostatus were compiled together with the repertoire data. Among the approximately 420 genotyped donors, more than 70% belonged to the genetic ancestry cluster associated with self-reported Caucasian donors. The study aimed to test whether signatures of past pathogen exposure could be identified by cataloging public T cell receptors. To decide whether each TCR beta V gene segment behaved as functional or pseudogenic, an earlier analysis of approximately 590 of the donors relied on high-throughput TCR beta sequencing.

The cohort comprised fewer than 700 healthy bone marrow donors. All cohort members were sampled while nominally healthy, although unrecorded immune exposures were likely present. The donor was CMV seronegative and was included in the group of hundreds of seronegative cohort members. Every donor gave a peripheral blood sample, and the peripheral blood mononuclear cells from that sample were used for TCR beta sequencing. The Qiagen DNeasy Blood Extraction Kit was used to extract genomic DNA from the blood cell samples. Library prep was done by the immunoSEQ multiplex PCR assay. For the multiplex PCR, a mixture combining 60 forward primers for TCR Vbeta segments and 13 reverse primers for TCR Jbeta segments was used. Amplification of the CDR3 region of rearranged TCR beta genes was performed with a multiplex PCR assay on genomic DNA. The Illumina HiSeq System was used to sequence the amplified TCR beta libraries as 87-base-pair reads. The authors processed their data as follows. In a later analysis, 70 million to 95 million unique TCR beta chains were counted across the roughly 670 repertoires, and roughly 10 million of these chains were shared by at least two donors. To remove PCR and sequencing errors, raw reads were error-corrected and collapsed into unique sequences using a nearest-neighbor algorithm that merged closely related sequences. V, D and J gene segments were assigned by aligning CDR3 sequences to IMGT reference sequences. Each retained sequence needed at least a six-nucleotide match to both a V gene segment and a J gene segment. Rearrangements were called productive when the CDR3 lacked stop codons and stayed in frame with V and J; all others were non-productive. Following IMGT convention, CDR3 was defined as the stretch from the second conserved V-encoded cysteine up to the conserved J-encoded phenylalanine. The earlier analysis of fewer than 700 of the donors excluded sequences that lacked an unambiguous match to a single V gene segment. An earlier analysis of some 500 of the donors classified V segments as functional when productive rearrangements were above 56.7% and as segregating when the standard deviation between donors was above 5%. To diagnose cytomegalovirus status from the catalog of TCR beta chain sequences, a statistical classification framework was built. A later analysis assigned V and J genes by comparing TCR nucleotide sequences with IMGT/GENE-DB human TR gene sequences. In a later analysis, CDR3 sequences and most-parsimonious VDJ recombination scenarios were assigned using the TCRdist pipeline. In a later analysis, each TCR beta chain was defined by its CDR3 amino acid sequence together with its V-gene family, and reads lacking a unique V-gene family were excluded. In a later analysis, approximately 590 highly shared, low-generation-probability nucleotide sequences were removed to address suspected cross-contamination and a sequencing artifact. In a later analysis, a clonal expansion index for each public chain was calculated from normalized within-repertoire ranks of inferred template counts. A later analysis computed generation probabilities with a VDJ recombination model fitted to out-of-frame rearrangements, and checked the results against IGoR. Hypergeometric tests were used in a later analysis to score TCR-TCR, TCR-HLA and TCR-CMV co-occurrence, with a repertoire-size bias correction applied to the TCR pairs. To estimate false discovery rates, a later analysis permuted the HLA or CMV assignments 20 times. In a later analysis, co-occurring TCRs were grouped using DBSCAN, and TCRdist sequence similarity was added for clustering within HLA-allele-positive subsets. For co-occurrence clustering, repertoires with fewer than 30,000 or more than 120,000 public chains were excluded, along with four or five repertoires with anomalous nucleotide sharing. TCRdb carries this immuneACCESS record with in-frame sequences only. Its versions omit some clonotypes, under half of them owing to an unresolved V gene in the studies checked, with the rest unexplained. That table is the source of V, J and clone size, and D and trimming were worked out from the DNA. In this sample the table shows 200,000 to 250,000 clones, around 80% of which occur a single time. The ten top clones hold 0.6% to 0.7% of the sample.

Broad study findings and their caveats: A cluster of highly shared sequence variants was judged likely to be a technical artifact of the sequencing pipeline. Three of the identified cytomegalovirus-associated TCR beta chains were confirmed in vitro to be specific for cytomegalovirus antigens. It was suggested by the authors that the approach could potentially be generalized to other disease states and immunological phenotypes. Specific HLA alleles were associated with 15,000 to 20,000 TCR beta sequences at a false discovery rate of 0.05 in a later analysis. Sequencing depth was assumed to be roughly uniform across donors in the presence/absence analyses, though that assumption may not hold. The study listed 164 TCR beta chains as associated with cytomegalovirus. In a later genetic analysis, fewer N-insertions in productive TCRs were reported among donors in an Asian-associated ancestry cluster than the roughly 710-donor mean. In this cohort, only TCR beta chains were sequenced, and detectable features were limited by the absence of alpha or paired-chain data. Most TCR sequences were observed very rarely across donors, whereas some public TCRs were present in many individuals. Some IMGT-functional V segments, including TRBV6-2 and TRBV6-3, could not be distinguished by the 87-base-pair reads and were therefore excluded. In a later analysis, the rate of TCR association differed among HLA loci, with DRB1 alleles having the most associated TCRs and HLA-C alleles having the fewest. The classifier was reported to diagnose cytomegalovirus status with high specificity and sensitivity in both the original cohort and the validation cohort. Broadly in line with IMGT annotations, most TCR beta V segments showed up in productive rearrangements about 90% or about 30% of the time in an earlier analysis of about 500 of the donors. A further reported finding was that TCR beta sequences accurately predicted the HLA-A and HLA-B alleles for most subjects in the first cohort. In a later genetic analysis, a missense DCLRE1C variant was associated with V-gene and J-gene trimming of TCR beta chains, and the association was replicated in an independent cohort. A later analysis reported that several top co-occurrence clusters appeared linked to parvovirus B19, influenza, CMV and Epstein-Barr virus. Assigning TCR associations to individual alleles was difficult when HLA alleles, especially DR and DQ, strongly co-occurred. Compared with equally common non-associated chains, HLA-associated TCR beta chains in a later analysis were more clonally expanded and had lower generation probabilities. For the cohort, immune exposure information was limited to CMV serostatus. Correlated functional status among segregating V segments might reflect linkage disequilibrium, but an unknown experimental factor could not be ruled out. Because counts were too low, 15 or so rarely observed V segments, including chromosome 9 orphons, were excluded from the earlier analysis of 587 of the donors. According to a later analysis, most CMV-associated TCR beta chains appeared to be HLA-restricted, and the HLA associations seemed to be driven largely by CMV exposure. Because HLA typing was unavailable for some donors at each locus, only the typed subset was used in association tests.

About this clone: Its target antigen remains unknown. There are no base qualities to consult, and no much larger clone falls within one base.

From the germline V gene, CDR1 is SNHLY and CDR2 is FYNNEI. From V the trimming removes 6 bases and from J it removes 0 bases, while the gene matches leave 5 bases of the junction unaccounted for. From cysteine to phenylalanine, the CDR3 is 15 amino acids long. Just the 45-base CDR3 DNA is kept, in frame starting at base 1. This clonotype was obtained from a man between 18 and 29 years old in good health and CMV-seronegative. The chain couples TRBV2 to TRBJ1-3; TRBD1 lines up with 7 middle nucleotides. Sequencing was performed on PBMCs. Here the CDR3 is given as CASRRGQISGNTIYF. The base sequence is TGTGCCAGCAGGAGGGGACAGATCTCTGGAAACACCATATATTTT.